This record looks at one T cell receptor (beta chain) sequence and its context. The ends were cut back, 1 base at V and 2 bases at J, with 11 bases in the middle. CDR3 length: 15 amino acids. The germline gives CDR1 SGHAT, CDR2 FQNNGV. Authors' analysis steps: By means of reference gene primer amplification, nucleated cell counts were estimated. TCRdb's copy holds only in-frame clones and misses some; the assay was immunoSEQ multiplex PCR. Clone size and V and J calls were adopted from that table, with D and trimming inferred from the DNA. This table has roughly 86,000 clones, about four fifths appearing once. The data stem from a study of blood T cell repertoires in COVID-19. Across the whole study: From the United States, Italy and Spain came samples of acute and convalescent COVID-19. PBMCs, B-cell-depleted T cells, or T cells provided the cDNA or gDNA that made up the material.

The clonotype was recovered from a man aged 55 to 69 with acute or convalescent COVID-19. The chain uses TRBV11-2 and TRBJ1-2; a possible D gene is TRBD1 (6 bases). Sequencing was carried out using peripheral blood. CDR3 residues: CASSLVFGGNYGYTF. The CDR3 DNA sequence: TGTGCCAGCAGCTTAGTATTTGGGGGCAACTATGGCTACACCTTC.